This record looks at one T cell receptor (beta chain) sequence and its context. No antigen is known for it. TCRdb's copy holds only in-frame clones and misses some; the assay was immunoSEQ multiplex PCR. The sample has 85,000 to 90,000 clones, around 93% seen once. Germline V gives CDR1 GTSNPN, CDR2 SVGIG (reference sequence). Trimming cost V 3 bases and J 0 bases; bases outside gene matches: 6. This CDR3 comprises 15 residues. The entry originates in a study of graft-versus-host responses after intestinal transplantation. General study findings and limits: Investigators detected GvH clones in recipient marrow, with some emerging earlier in ileum or blood. Allograft graft-versus-host to host-versus-graft clonal ratios ran high in patients with graft-donor T cell macrochimerism.

The sequences come from unstimulated CD4+ T cells sorted from spleen or lymph node cells, collected before transplant. This sequence originates from a human donor who was the organ donor for an intestinal transplant. This chain joins TRBV30 and TRBJ1-1; 8 nucleotides agree with TRBD1. The CDR3 DNA is TGTGCCTGGAGGCAGGGGGCCTTTTTGAACACTGAAGCTTTCTTT. Protein sequence: CAWRQGAFLNTEAFF.